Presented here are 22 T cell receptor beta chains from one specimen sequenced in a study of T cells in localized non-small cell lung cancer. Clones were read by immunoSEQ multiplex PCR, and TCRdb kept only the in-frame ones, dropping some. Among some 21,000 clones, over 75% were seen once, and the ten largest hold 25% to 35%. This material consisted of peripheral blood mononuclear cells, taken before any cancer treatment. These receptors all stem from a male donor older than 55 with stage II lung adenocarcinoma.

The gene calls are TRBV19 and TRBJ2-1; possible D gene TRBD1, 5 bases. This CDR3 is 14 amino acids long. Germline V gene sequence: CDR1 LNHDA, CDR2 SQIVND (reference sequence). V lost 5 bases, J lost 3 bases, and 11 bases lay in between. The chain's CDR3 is CASSADRNYNEQFF. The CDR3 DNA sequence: TGTGCCAGTAGTGCCGACAGAAACTACAATGAGCAGTTCTTC.

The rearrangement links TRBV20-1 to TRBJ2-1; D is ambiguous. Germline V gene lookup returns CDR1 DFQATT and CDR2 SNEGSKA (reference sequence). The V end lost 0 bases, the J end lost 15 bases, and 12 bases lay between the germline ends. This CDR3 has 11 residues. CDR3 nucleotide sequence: TGCAGTGCTAGAGATAAGGCAGCGCCGTTCTTC. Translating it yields CSARDKAAPFF.

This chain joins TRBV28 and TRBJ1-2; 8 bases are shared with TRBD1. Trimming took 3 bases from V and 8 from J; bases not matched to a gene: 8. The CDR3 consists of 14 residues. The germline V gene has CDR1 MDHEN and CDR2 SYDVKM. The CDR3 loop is CASSFPQGDLGYTF. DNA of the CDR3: TGTGCCAGCAGTTTTCCACAGGGGGATCTGGGCTACACCTTC.

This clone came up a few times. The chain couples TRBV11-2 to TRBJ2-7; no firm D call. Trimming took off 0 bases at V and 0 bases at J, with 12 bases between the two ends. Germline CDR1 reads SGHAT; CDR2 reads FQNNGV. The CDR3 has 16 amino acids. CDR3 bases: TGTGCCAGCAGCTTAGATCTGCCTGTCAGCTCCTACGAGCAGTACTTC. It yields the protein CASSLDLPVSSYEQYF.

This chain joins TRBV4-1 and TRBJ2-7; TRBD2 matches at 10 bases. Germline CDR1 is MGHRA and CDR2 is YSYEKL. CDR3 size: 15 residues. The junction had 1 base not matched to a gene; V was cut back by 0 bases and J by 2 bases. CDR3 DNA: TGCGCCAGCAGCCAAGACAGCGGGAGGGCCTACGAGCAGTACTTC. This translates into CASSQDSGRAYEQYF.

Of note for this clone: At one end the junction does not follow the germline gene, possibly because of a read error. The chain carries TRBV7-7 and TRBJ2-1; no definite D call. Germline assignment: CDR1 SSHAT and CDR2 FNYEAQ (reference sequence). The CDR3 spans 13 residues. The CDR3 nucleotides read TGTGCTAGCAGCCCGCCTGGGTCGGATGAGCAGTTCTTC. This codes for CASSPPGSDEQFF.

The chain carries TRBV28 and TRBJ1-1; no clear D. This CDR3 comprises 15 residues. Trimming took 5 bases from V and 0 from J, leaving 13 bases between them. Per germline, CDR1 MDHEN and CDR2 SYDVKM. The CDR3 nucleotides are TGTGCCAGCAGTCTCTACCTCTTACTGAACACTGAAGCTTTCTTT. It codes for CASSLYLLLNTEAFF. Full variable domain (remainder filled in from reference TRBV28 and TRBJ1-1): DVKVTQSSRYLVKRTGEKVFLECVQDMDHENMFWYRQDPGLGLRLIYFSYDVKMKEKGDIPEGYSVSREKKERFSLILESASTNQTSMYLCASSLYLLLNTEAFFGQGTRLTVV.

Written as DNA, the CDR3 is TGCGCCAGCAGCTTGGAAGGGACGGATTACAATGAGCAGTTCTTC. It codes for CASSLEGTDYNEQFF. The chain has TRBV5-1 and TRBJ2-1; D is perhaps TRBD1 or TRBD2 (5 bases each). Germline V CDR1 and CDR2: SGHRS, YFSETQ. The CDR3 is 15 residues long. Trimming cost V 0 bases and J 4 bases, with 11 bases left between them.

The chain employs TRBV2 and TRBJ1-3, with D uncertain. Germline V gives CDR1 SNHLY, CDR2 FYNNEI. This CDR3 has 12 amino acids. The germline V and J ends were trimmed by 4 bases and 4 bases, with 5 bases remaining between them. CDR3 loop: CASSASGNTIYF. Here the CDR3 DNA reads TGTGCCAGCAGTGCCTCCGGAAACACCATATATTTT.

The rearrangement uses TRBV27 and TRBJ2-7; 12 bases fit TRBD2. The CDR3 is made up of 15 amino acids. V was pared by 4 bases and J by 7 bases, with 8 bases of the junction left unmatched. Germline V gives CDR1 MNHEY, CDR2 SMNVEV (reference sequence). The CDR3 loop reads CASSSRLAGVGEQYF. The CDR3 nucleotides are TGTGCCAGCAGTTCCCGACTAGCGGGAGTCGGGGAGCAGTACTTC.

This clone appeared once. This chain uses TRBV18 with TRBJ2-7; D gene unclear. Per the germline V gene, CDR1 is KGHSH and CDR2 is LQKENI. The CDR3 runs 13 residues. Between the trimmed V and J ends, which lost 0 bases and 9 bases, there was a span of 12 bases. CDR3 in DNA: TGTGCCAGCTCACCACCAGGGATCTTCGGGCAGTACTTC. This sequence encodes CASSPPGIFGQYF.

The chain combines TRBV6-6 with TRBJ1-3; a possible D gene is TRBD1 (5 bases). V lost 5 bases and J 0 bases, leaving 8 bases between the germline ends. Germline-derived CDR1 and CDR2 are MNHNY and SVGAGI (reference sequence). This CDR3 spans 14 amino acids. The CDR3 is CASSRGDSGNTIYF. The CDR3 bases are TGTGCCAGCAGTCGGGGGGACTCTGGAAACACCATATATTTT.

The DNA for the CDR3 is TGTGCCAGCAGGTTCTGGGGGCCCCAGCATTTT. As protein: CASRFWGPQHF. This chain uses TRBV2 with TRBJ1-5; D is unclear. Germline CDR1 reads SNHLY; CDR2 reads FYNNEI. V gave up 6 bases and J gave up 9 bases, with 9 bases separating them. This CDR3 has 11 residues.

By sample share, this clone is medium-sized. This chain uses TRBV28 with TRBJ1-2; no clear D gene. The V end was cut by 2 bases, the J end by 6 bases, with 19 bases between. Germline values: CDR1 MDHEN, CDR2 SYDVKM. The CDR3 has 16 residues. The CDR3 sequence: CASSLIYFLGQDGYTF. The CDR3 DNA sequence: TGTGCCAGCAGTTTAATTTACTTTTTGGGTCAGGATGGCTACACCTTC.

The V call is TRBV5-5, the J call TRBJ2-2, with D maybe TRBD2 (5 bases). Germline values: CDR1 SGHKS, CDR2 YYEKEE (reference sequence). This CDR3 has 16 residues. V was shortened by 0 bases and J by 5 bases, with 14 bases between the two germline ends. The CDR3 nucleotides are TGTGCCAGCAGCTTGGGAGGGAATTTGGGGACCGGGGAGCTGTTTTTT. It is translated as CASSLGGNLGTGELFF.

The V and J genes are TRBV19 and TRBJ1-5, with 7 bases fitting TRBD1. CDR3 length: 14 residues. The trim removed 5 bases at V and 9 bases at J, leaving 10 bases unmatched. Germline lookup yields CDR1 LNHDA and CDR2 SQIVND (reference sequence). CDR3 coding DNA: TGTGCCAGTAGTCTGACAGGGCTTGGTTGGCCCCAGCATTTT. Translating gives CASSLTGLGWPQHF.

This CDR3 is CASRGWERTDTQYF. DNA for the CDR3: TGTGCCAGCAGGGGGTGGGAGAGAACAGATACGCAGTATTTT. This chain uses TRBV6-6 with TRBJ2-3; a weak D match, TRBD2 (5 bases). The CDR3 spans 14 residues. The V gene's germline CDR1 is MNHNY and CDR2 SVGAGI (reference sequence). Deletions cut 6 bases from V and 3 bases from J, with 13 bases between.

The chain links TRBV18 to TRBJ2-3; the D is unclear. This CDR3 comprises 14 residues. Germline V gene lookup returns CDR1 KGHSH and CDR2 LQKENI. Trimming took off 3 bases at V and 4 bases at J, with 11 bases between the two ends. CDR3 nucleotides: TGTGCCAGCTCACCTGGGGTGGGTGCAGATACGCAGTATTTT. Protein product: CASSPGVGADTQYF.

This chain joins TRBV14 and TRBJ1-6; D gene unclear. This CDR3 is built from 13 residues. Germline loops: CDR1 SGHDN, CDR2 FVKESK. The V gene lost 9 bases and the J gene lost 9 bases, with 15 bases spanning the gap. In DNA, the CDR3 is TGTGCCAGTGGAAGAGGAGAAGGTTCACCCCTCCACTTT. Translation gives CASGRGEGSPLHF.

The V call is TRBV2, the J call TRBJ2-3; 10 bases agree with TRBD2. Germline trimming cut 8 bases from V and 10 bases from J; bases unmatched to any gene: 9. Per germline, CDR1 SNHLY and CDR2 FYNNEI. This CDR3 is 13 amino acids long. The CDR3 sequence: CASLQDLAGAQYF. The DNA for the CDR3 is TGTGCCAGCTTACAAGACCTAGCGGGAGCGCAGTATTTT.

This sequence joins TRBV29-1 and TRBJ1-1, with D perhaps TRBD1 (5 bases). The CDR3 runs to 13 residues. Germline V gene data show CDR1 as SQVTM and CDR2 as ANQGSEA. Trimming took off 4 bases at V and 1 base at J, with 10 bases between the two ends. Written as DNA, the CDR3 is TGCAGCGTTGCCCAGGGCACGAACACTGAAGCTTTCTTT. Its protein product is CSVAQGTNTEAFF.

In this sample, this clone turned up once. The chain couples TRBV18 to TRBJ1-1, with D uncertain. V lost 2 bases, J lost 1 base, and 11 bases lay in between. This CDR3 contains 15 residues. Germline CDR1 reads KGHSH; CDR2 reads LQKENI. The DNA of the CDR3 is TGTGCCAGCTCACCATTTCCTCCCAGGAACACTGAAGCTTTCTTT. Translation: CASSPFPPRNTEAFF.